This TCR beta chain was sequenced in a study of cytomegalovirus exposure and HLA in healthy donors. Whole-study findings and limits: When analyzed later, a missense DCLRE1C variant was found to be linked to TCR beta V- and J-gene trimming. There were several of the most significant clusters that appeared linked to common viral pathogens in a later analysis.

V lost 6 bases, J lost 1 base, and 6 bases stayed unmatched. The CDR3 covers 15 residues. The germline V gene has CDR1 KGHSH and CDR2 LQKENI. Healthy bone marrow donors formed the donor group. The PCR used 60 Vbeta and 13 Jbeta primers. Profiled with immunoSEQ multiplex PCR; TCRdb holds only in-frame clones, not every one. The table records 200,000 to 250,000 clones, around 85% of them present only once. This clone was counted between two and nine times. Its antigen is unidentified. Sequencing was done on a sample of PBMCs. The V call is TRBV18, the J call TRBJ2-7, with TRBD2 matching over 10 bases. This TCR was sampled from a girl aged 2 to 10 in good health and CMV-seronegative. CDR3 sequence: CASSVGLAESYEQYF. DNA for the CDR3: TGTGCCAGCTCGGTCGGACTAGCGGAATCCTACGAGCAGTACTTC.